What follows is one TCR beta chain and its context. The antigen remains unidentified. Between the trimmed V and J ends, which lost 4 bases and 8 bases, there was a span of 14 bases. The CDR3 totals 13 residues. Germline CDR1 and CDR2: LNHDA and SQIVND (reference sequence). It was with 60 Vbeta and 13 Jbeta primers that the PCR ran. Sequencing used immunoSEQ multiplex PCR; TCRdb keeps in-frame clones, though not all of them. The sample yields about 85,000 clones, 80% seen once. The data are from a study of cytomegalovirus exposure and HLA in healthy donors. Whole-study findings and limits: Cytomegalovirus association was listed for about 150 TCR beta chains.

The chain joins TRBV19 to TRBJ1-2, with D perhaps matching TRBD1 (5 bases). The sample comprised PBMCs. The sequence came from a woman between 45 and 65 years old in good health and CMV-seropositive. CDR3 residues: CASSKGRTGGYTF. The CDR3 DNA sequence: TGTGCCAGTAGTAAGGGGCGTACAGGAGGCTACACCTTC. Together with reference TRBV19 and TRBJ1-2, the CDR3 gives the full variable domain: DGGITQSPKYLFRKEGQNVTLSCEQNLNHDAMYWYRQDPGQGLRLIYYSQIVNDFQKGDIAEGYSVSREKKESFPLTVTSAQKNPTAFYLCASSKGRTGGYTFGSGTRLTVV.